A selection of T cell receptor beta chains follows, all from one sample in a study of blood T cell repertoires in COVID-19. This table comes from immunoSEQ multiplex PCR, and its TCRdb copy is limited to in-frame clones, with some not included. The sample records approximately 200,000 clones, 70% to 90% being singletons. What was sequenced was peripheral blood. These receptors all come from a man between 40 and 49 years old with acute or convalescent COVID-19. The CDR3 runs from the conserved cysteine through the conserved F or W. D genes are given only for firm matches. Size is stated for part of the rows, as once, few or many counts, or as a class when the clone is expanded.

J gene	clone size	V gene	D gene	CDR3 DNA	CDR3 protein
TRBJ2-7	.	TRBV7-6	TRBD2	TGTGCCAGCAGCCTTAGCGGGGGGAGCTCCTACGAGCAGTACTTC	CASSLSGGSSYEQYF
TRBJ1-6	.	TRBV5-6	TRBD1	TGTGCCAGCAGCCGGGACAGGGTTAGCTCACCCCTCCACTTT	CASSRDRVSSPLHF
TRBJ1-1	.	TRBV27	.	TGTGCCAGCAGTTTAGGCTACACTGAAGCTTTCTTT	CASSLGYTEAFF
TRBJ1-1	.	TRBV6-2/TRBV6-3	TRBD1	TGTGCCAGCAGCGACAGGGGGCGGGAGGACACTGAAGCTTTCTTT	CASSDRGREDTEAFF
TRBJ1-1	few	TRBV18	.	TGTGCCAGCTCATCCCGCCTGGGGGCTAACACTGAAGCTTTCTTT	CASSSRLGANTEAFF
TRBJ2-2	.	TRBV10-3	.	TGTGCCACCCAGGGGTGGACGAACACCGGGGAGCTGTTTTTT	CATQGWTNTGELFF
TRBJ1-3	.	TRBV7-2	TRBD1	TGTGCCAGCAGGAGAGGGGGACAGGGGAGCTCTGGAAACACCATATATTTT	CASRRGGQGSSGNTIYF
TRBJ2-3	.	TRBV5-5	TRBD2	TGTGCCAGCAGCTTCAGCGGGGATACTAGCACAGATACGCAGTATTTT	CASSFSGDTSTDTQYF
TRBJ2-3	.	TRBV29-1	TRBD2	TGCAGCGTTGTGGGTAGCGGGGTTAGCACAGATACGCAGTATTTT	CSVVGSGVSTDTQYF
TRBJ1-1	.	TRBV15	.	TGTGCCACCAGCAGAGATCAGTGGACTGAAGCTTTCTTT	CATSRDQWTEAFF
TRBJ2-3	few	TRBV5-1	TRBD2	TGCGCCAGCAGCGCCCTCATTAGCGGGGGGCCTTCGGATACGCAGTATTTT	CASSALISGGPSDTQYF
TRBJ2-2	.	TRBV9	TRBD1	TGTGCCAGCAGCGGACAGGGGGGGGAGCTGTTTTTT	CASSGQGGELFF
TRBJ2-1	once	TRBV4-1	TRBD2	TGCGCCAGCAGCCAACTGAGCGGACTAGTCAATGAGCAGTTCTTC	CASSQLSGLVNEQFF
TRBJ1-5	.	TRBV15	TRBD1	TGTGCCACCAGCGGCTATGGACAGGGGTATCAGCCCCAGCATTTT	CATSGYGQGYQPQHF
TRBJ2-1	.	TRBV5-6	.	TGTGCCAGCAGCCCTCCAGTAACCTCCTACAATGAGCAGTTCTTC	CASSPPVTSYNEQFF
TRBJ1-4	.	TRBV7-9	.	TGTGCCAGCAGCCCATCGGGACTCAGTAATGAAAAACTGTTTTTT	CASSPSGLSNEKLFF
TRBJ1-1	few	TRBV7-8	TRBD1	TGTGCCAGCAGCCCGAGTCCGGGACAGCCGAACACTGAAGCTTTCTTT	CASSPSPGQPNTEAFF
TRBJ1-1	once	TRBV30	.	TGTGCCTGGAGTGTACGCGCAGGGGACACTGAAGCTTTCTTT	CAWSVRAGDTEAFF
TRBJ2-7	.	TRBV7-9	.	TGTGCCAGCAGCTTAGGTACAGGGTTATCTGGCGAGCAGTACTTC	CASSLGTGLSGEQYF
TRBJ2-6	.	TRBV30	TRBD1	TGTGCCTGGAGCGTTAATAGACAGGGGGCCGGGGCCAACGTCCTGACTTTC	CAWSVNRQGAGANVLTF
TRBJ1-2	.	TRBV2	.	TGTGCCAGCAGTGATCCCGGCTATGGCTACACCTTC	CASSDPGYGYTF
TRBJ2-6	.	TRBV18	.	TGTGCCAGCTCACCAGGGCAGCCCTCTGGGGCCAACGTCCTGACTTTC	CASSPGQPSGANVLTF
TRBJ1-6	.	TRBV4-2	.	TGTGCCAGCAGCCATGAGGACAGTTCACCCCTCCACTTT	CASSHEDSSPLHF
TRBJ1-4	.	TRBV2	.	TGTGCCAGCACCCAGGGGCAGTTAGATAATGAAAAACTGTTTTTT	CASTQGQLDNEKLFF
TRBJ2-3	.	TRBV5-5	.	TGTGCCAGCAGCCCCGAGGGTGATACGCAGTATTTT	CASSPEGDTQYF
TRBJ2-1	.	TRBV19	TRBD2	TGTGCCAGTACCACCGGCGGGGGTTTTGGCTACAATGAGCAGTTCTTC	CASTTGGGFGYNEQFF
TRBJ2-2	.	TRBV18	TRBD1	TGTGCCAGCTCGCCCCCGGGACAGGGGGCCGGGGAGCTGTTTTTT	CASSPPGQGAGELFF
TRBJ1-5	.	TRBV12-5	.	TGTGCTAGTGCCCCCGGGGGAGGGGGCAATCAGCCCCAGCATTTT	CASAPGGGGNQPQHF
TRBJ1-1	.	TRBV7-9	TRBD1	TGTGCCAGCAGCGTCGACAGGGCGGCATATTACGCTTTCTTT	CASSVDRAAYYAFF
TRBJ1-1	.	TRBV29-1	TRBD1	TGCAGCGTTGTTGACAGGGGAATGAACACTGAAGCTTTCTTT	CSVVDRGMNTEAFF
TRBJ1-1	.	TRBV19	.	TGTGCCAGTAGTATAGATCGCGGGGGAGGCACTGAAGCTTTCTTT	CASSIDRGGGTEAFF
TRBJ1-2	.	TRBV4-2	.	TGTGCCAGCAGCCCCTCCGTGGACAGCGGTAATGGCTACACCTTC	CASSPSVDSGNGYTF
TRBJ1-1	.	TRBV7-9	.	TGTGCCAGCAGCCTTGGGGGGAGTGCGGGTGAAGCTTTCTTT	CASSLGGSAGEAFF
TRBJ2-2	once	TRBV6-5	TRBD1	TGTGCCAGCAGTCGGGACAGCGCGAACACCGGGGAGCTGTTTTTT	CASSRDSANTGELFF
TRBJ2-4	once	TRBV6-5	.	TGTGCCAGCAGACGGGATGCCAAAAACATTCAGTACTTC	CASRRDAKNIQYF
TRBJ1-1	.	TRBV5-6	TRBD1	TGTGCCAGCAGCCTGACAGGGCTGGGCACTGAAGCTTTCTTT	CASSLTGLGTEAFF
TRBJ2-7	.	TRBV11-3	.	TGTGCCAGCAGTCTGGGCCCACCTCCTTCCTACGAGCAGTACTTC	CASSLGPPPSYEQYF
TRBJ1-1	.	TRBV10-2	.	TGCGCCAGCAGTCCGGGATCGTGGGGATCGAACACTGAAGCTTTCTTT	CASSPGSWGSNTEAFF
TRBJ1-2	.	TRBV5-1	.	TGCGCCAGCAGCTTGGACAGGGTCAACTATGGCTACACCTTC	CASSLDRVNYGYTF
TRBJ2-2	.	TRBV5-1	TRBD2	TGCGCCAGCAACGGACTAGCGGGGGCCCCGGGCGGGGAGCTGTTTTTT	CASNGLAGAPGGELFF
TRBJ1-6	few	TRBV6-5	TRBD1	TGTGCCAGCAGTCGCAGGGGGCAGGGTTCACCCCTCCACTTT	CASSRRGQGSPLHF
TRBJ2-3	.	TRBV18	TRBD2	TGTGCCAGCTCACCCGGGGGGGCAGCAGATACGCAGTATTTT	CASSPGGAADTQYF
TRBJ2-1	.	TRBV7-9	TRBD2	TGTGCCAGCAGCCCAACGACTAGCGGCAATGAGCAGTTCTTC	CASSPTTSGNEQFF
TRBJ1-4	.	TRBV28	.	TGTGCCAGCGGACAGCTTAATGAAAAACTGTTTTTT	CASGQLNEKLFF
TRBJ2-3	.	TRBV9	TRBD2	TGTGCCAGCAGCGTAAGGGTAGCGGGGGGCCTCACAGATACGCAGTATTTT	CASSVRVAGGLTDTQYF
TRBJ2-3	.	TRBV7-2	TRBD1	TGTGCCAGCAGCCCCGACAGGGGACTCAGCACAGATACGCAGTATTTT	CASSPDRGLSTDTQYF